A selection of T cell receptor beta chains follows, all from one sample in a study of blood T cell repertoires in COVID-19. The table came from immunoSEQ multiplex PCR; TCRdb's copy has only in-frame clones and leaves some out. In the table there are fewer than 250,000 clones, 86% of which are singletons. The sample comprised PBMCs or T cells enriched from blood (not recorded which). These receptors came from a woman between 50 and 59 years old who had recovered from COVID-19. Both conserved end residues are part of each CDR3. The order of the fields is D gene, clone size, V gene, J gene, CDR3 DNA, CDR3 protein. A D gene is named only where the DNA matches it firmly. Some rows have no size entry. The others give once, few or many, or a class for an expanded clone.

TRBD2	NA	TRBV28	TRBJ2-1	TGTGCCAGCAGAGTAGGGACTAGCAGGTACAATGAGCAGTTCTTC	CASRVGTSRYNEQFF
TRBD2	NA	TRBV5-4	TRBJ2-1	TGTGCCAGCAGCTTGGGGGCTAGCGGGAGGAATGAGCAGTTCTTC	CASSLGASGRNEQFF
NA	NA	TRBV5-6	TRBJ1-2	TGTGCCAGCAGCCGGGGGGACTATGGCTACACCTTC	CASSRGDYGYTF
NA	few	TRBV9	TRBJ2-1	TGTGCCAGCAGCGCCGGGTCCAGCTCCTACAATGAGCAGTTCTTC	CASSAGSSSYNEQFF
TRBD1	NA	TRBV27	TRBJ1-4	TGTGCCAGCAGTCCGGACAGGGGAAGAGAAAAACTGTTTTTT	CASSPDRGREKLFF
NA	few	TRBV18	TRBJ2-7	TGTGCCAGCTCACCAAGCGCGGGACGGTCCTACGAGCAGTACTTC	CASSPSAGRSYEQYF
NA	NA	TRBV15	TRBJ1-2	TGTGCCACCAGCAGAGATCACAAAACGTTAGGGGATGGCTACACCTTC	CATSRDHKTLGDGYTF
TRBD1	once	TRBV7-2	TRBJ1-1	TGTGCCAGCAGCTCCCAGGGGGCGACTCTGCCAGCTTTCTTT	CASSSQGATLPAFF
TRBD2	NA	TRBV15	TRBJ2-1	TGTGCCACCAGCAGAGATCAAGCGGGGGGATACAATGAGCAGTTCTTC	CATSRDQAGGYNEQFF
TRBD2	NA	TRBV15	TRBJ2-7	TGTGCCACCAGCAGTAGGACTAGCAACTCCTACGAGCAGTACTTC	CATSSRTSNSYEQYF
TRBD2	NA	TRBV6-6	TRBJ2-3	TGTGCCAGCAGCTCGCGCAAGGCAGCTGGGCGGGGGATCACAGATACGCAGTATTTT	CASSSRKAAGRGITDTQYF
NA	NA	TRBV7-9	TRBJ2-6	TGTGCCAGCAGCTTAGGCCGGTACTCTGGGGCCAACGTCCTGACTTTC	CASSLGRYSGANVLTF
NA	NA	TRBV7-2	TRBJ1-4	TGTGCCAGCAGCTCTTTAGTGGATGAAAAACTGTTTTTT	CASSSLVDEKLFF
NA	NA	TRBV2	TRBJ2-5	TGTGCCAGCAGTGTGGAGGGGACCCAGTACTTC	CASSVEGTQYF
TRBD2	NA	TRBV27	TRBJ2-5	TGTGCCAGCAGTTTATCCCCTCTGGGGGGGAGGGAGACCCAGTACTTC	CASSLSPLGGRETQYF